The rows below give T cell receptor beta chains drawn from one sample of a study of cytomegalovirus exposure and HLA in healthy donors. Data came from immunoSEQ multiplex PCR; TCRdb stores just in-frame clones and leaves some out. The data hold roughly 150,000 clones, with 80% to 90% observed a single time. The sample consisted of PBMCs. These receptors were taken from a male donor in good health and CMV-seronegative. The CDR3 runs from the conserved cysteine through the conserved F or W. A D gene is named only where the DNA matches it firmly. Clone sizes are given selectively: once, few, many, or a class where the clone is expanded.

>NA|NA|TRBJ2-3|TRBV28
CASSLPSRVGNRTDTQYF
TGTGCCAGCAGTTTACCGTCCAGGGTTGGGAACCGCACAGATACGCAGTATTTT
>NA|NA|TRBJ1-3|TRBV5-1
CASSNRQAGSGSTIYF
TGCGCCAGCAGCAACCGACAGGCGGGCTCTGGAAGCACCATATATTTT
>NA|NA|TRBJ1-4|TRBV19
CASNRREGEKLFF
TGTGCCAGTAACCGCAGGGAGGGTGAAAAACTGTTTTTT
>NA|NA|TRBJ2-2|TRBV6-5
CASGQGGNTGELFF
TGTGCCAGCGGGCAGGGGGGGAACACCGGGGAGCTGTTTTTT
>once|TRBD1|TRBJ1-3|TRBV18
CASSPSTGLSSGNTIYF
TGTGCCAGCTCACCGTCGACAGGGTTGAGCTCTGGAAACACCATATATTTT
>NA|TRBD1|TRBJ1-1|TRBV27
CASSFYGTGNTEAFF
TGTGCCAGCAGTTTTTATGGGACAGGAAACACTGAAGCTTTCTTT
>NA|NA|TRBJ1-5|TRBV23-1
CASSYSGHKSRGQPQHF
TGCGCCAGCAGTTATAGCGGACATAAATCCCGTGGACAGCCCCAGCATTTT
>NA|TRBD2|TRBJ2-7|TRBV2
CASTERGGPYEQYF
TGTGCCAGCACCGAGCGGGGCGGACCCTACGAGCAGTACTTC
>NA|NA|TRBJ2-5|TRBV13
CASSLRLEEVQETQYF
TGTGCCAGCAGCTTAAGGCTCGAAGAGGTCCAGGAGACCCAGTACTTC
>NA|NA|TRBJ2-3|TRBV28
CASSLVQRPGVDTQYF
TGTGCCAGCAGTTTAGTCCAGCGGCCGGGTGTAGATACGCAGTATTTT
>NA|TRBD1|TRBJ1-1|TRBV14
CASSQWRAGGRPFEAFF
TGTGCCAGCAGCCAATGGCGGGCAGGGGGCCGACCATTTGAAGCTTTCTTT
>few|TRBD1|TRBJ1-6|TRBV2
CASGQGNNSPLHF
TGTGCCAGTGGACAGGGAAATAATTCACCCCTCCACTTT